This T cell receptor beta chain was identified in a study of blood T cell repertoires in COVID-19. Germline V CDR1 and CDR2: LNHNV, YYDKDF (reference sequence). The CDR3 totals 15 residues. The V and J ends lost 11 bases and 4 bases, in that order; junction bases with no gene match: 14. Authors' data handling: Amplification from reference gene primers served as the basis for estimated nucleated cell counts. TCRdb's table, derived via immunoSEQ multiplex PCR, lists solely in-frame clones and lacks some. The V and J calls and clone size were taken over from that table, and D and trimming were inferred from the DNA. The sample holds over 200,000 clones, approximately 90% seen once.

The sequencing sample was made of PBMCs or T cells enriched from blood (not recorded which). The J gene is TRBJ1-1, the V gene TRBV15; 9 bases match TRBD1. The clonotype originates from a man younger than 35 who had recovered from COVID-19. The CDR3 nucleotides are TGTGCCTCCGCCGGGGACAGGGCTTGGGGCACTGAAGCTTTCTTT. Protein: CASAGDRAWGTEAFF.